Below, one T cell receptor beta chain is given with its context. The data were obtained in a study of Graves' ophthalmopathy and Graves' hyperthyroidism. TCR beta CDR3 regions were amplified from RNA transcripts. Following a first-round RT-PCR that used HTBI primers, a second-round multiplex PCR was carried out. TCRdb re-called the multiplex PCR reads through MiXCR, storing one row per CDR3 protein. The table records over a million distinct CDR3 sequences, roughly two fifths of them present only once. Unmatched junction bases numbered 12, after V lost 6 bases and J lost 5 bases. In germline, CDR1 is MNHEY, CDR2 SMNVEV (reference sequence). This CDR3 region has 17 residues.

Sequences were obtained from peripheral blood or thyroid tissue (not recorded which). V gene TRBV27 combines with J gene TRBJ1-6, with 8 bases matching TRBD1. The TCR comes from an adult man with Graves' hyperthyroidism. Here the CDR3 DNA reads TGTGCCAGCAGATTCGAATGGCAGGGGGCCCATAATTCACCCCTCCACTTT. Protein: CASRFEWQGAHNSPLHF.